These 11 T cell receptor beta chains originate from one sample sequenced in a study of T cells after yellow fever vaccination (dated by TCRdb to about 2019). The library came from 5' RACE. TCRdb names Illumina NovaSeq 6000 as the instrument used. TCRdb applied fastp at Q25 and MiXCR to the public reads, then kept only in-frame beta chains. Entries are consolidated by CDR3 protein sequence, retaining the most common genes and DNA. For this sample there are under 350,000 distinct CDR3 sequences; 4.1% appear just once. Roughly 25% of the sample is held by the ten biggest clonotypes. What this sample's treatment or condition label stands for: live attenuated yellow fever vaccine strain. The sample consisted of PBMCs, taken 5 days after the yellow fever booster vaccination. All receptors derive from a man between 18 and 35 years old who received the YFV17D yellow fever vaccine.

This clonotype has a handful of counts. The genes are TRBV5-1 and TRBJ2-7; the D gene could be TRBD1 or TRBD2 (6 bases each). Trimming pared 2 bases from V and 3 bases from J, leaving 15 bases between. Germline loops: CDR1 SGHRS, CDR2 YFSETQ. This CDR3 comprises 15 residues. The CDR3 spells CASSLGGPLLYEQYF. The CDR3 DNA sequence: TGCGCCAGCAGCTTAGGGGGGCCCCTCCTCTACGAGCAGTACTTC. Complete variable domain (other parts from reference TRBV5-1 and TRBJ2-7): KAGVTQTPRYLIKTRGQQVTLSCSPISGHRSVSWYQQTPGQGLQFLFEYFSETQRNKGNFPGRFSGRQFSNSRSEMNVSTLELGDSALYLCASSLGGPLLYEQYFGPGTRLTVT.

This clonotype has a handful of counts. The chain carries TRBV25-1 and TRBJ2-1; no definite D call. The V end was cut by 3 bases, the J end by 4 bases, with 13 bases between. CDR3 length: 15 amino acids. Germline assignment: CDR1 MGHDK and CDR2 SYGVNS. The CDR3 DNA reads as TGTGCCAGCAGTGATCGACAAACACGGTACAATGAGCAGTTCTTC. Residues: CASSDRQTRYNEQFF.

A few counts support this clonotype. The genes are TRBV7-2 and TRBJ2-2; TRBD1 agrees at 9 bases. The germline V gene encodes CDR1 SGHTA and CDR2 FQGNSA. Trimming took 5 bases from V and 3 from J; bases not matched to a gene: 7. The CDR3 has 16 residues. CDR3 amino acids: CASSDRDRADTGELFF. CDR3 DNA sequence: TGTGCCAGCAGCGATCGGGACAGGGCGGACACCGGGGAGCTGTTTTTT.

Worth noting for this clonotype: A much larger clone differs from this one at a single base, so this may be a read error. J is TRBJ1-1 and V is TRBV15; no reliable D call. CDR3 length: 13 residues. The ends were cut back, 3 bases at V and 1 base at J, with 6 bases in the middle. Germline V gene sequence: CDR1 LNHNV, CDR2 YYDKDF (reference sequence). The CDR3 region is CATSRIGNTEAFF. CDR3 bases: TGTGCCACCAGCAGGATCGGGAACACTGAAGCTTTCTTT. Full variable domain (missing parts from reference TRBV15 and TRBJ1-1): DAMVIQNPRYQVTQFGKPVTLSCSQTLNHNVMYWYQQKSSQAPKLLFHYYDKDFNNEADTPDNFQSRRPNTSFCFLDIRSPGLGDTAMYLCATSRIGNTEAFFGQGTRLTVV.

The chain links TRBV7-9 to TRBJ2-5, with D possibly being TRBD2 (5 bases). This CDR3 spans 14 amino acids. V was clipped by 1 base and J by 3 bases, with 9 bases between them. CDR1 is SEHNR and CDR2 is FQNEAQ in the germline V gene (reference sequence). The CDR3 here is CASSLGGGKETQYF. DNA for the CDR3: TGTGCCAGCAGCTTAGGAGGAGGTAAAGAGACCCAGTACTTC.

Only a few counts were recorded for this clonotype. This chain joins TRBV12-3 or TRBV12-4 and TRBJ1-1; 8 nucleotides line up with TRBD1. The CDR3 contains 15 residues. Losses at the gene ends were 7 bases for V and 6 bases for J; bases not matched to a gene: 13. CDR3 DNA sequence: TGTGCCAGCACCATGGCACAGGGGGGCTATGCTGAAGCTTTCTTT. Translation: CASTMAQGGYAEAFF.

The rearrangement joins TRBV18 to TRBJ2-7, with TRBD1 identical over 8 bases. Losses at the gene ends were 6 bases for V and 7 bases for J; bases not matched to a gene: 8. Germline CDR1 and CDR2: KGHSH and LQKENI. This CDR3 is built from 13 residues. The CDR3 here is CASSAPGQEEQYV. CDR3 in DNA: TGTGCCAGCTCGGCCCCGGGACAGGAGGAGCAGTACGTC.

The sample holds a few counts of this clonotype. The chain carries TRBV19 and TRBJ1-5; 7 nucleotides match TRBD1. After removal of 7 bases from V and 0 bases from J, the junction contained 12 bases not matched to a gene. Per the germline V gene, CDR1 is LNHDA and CDR2 is SQIVND (reference sequence). The CDR3 covers 17 residues. CDR3 sequence (DNA): TGTGCCAGTACCCTAGGGGCAGGGGGGGTTAGCAATCAGCCCCAGCATTTT. Its translation: CASTLGAGGVSNQPQHF.

This clonotype was detected a few times. This chain links TRBV2 with TRBJ1-6; D is unresolved. V gave up 6 bases and J gave up 0 bases, with 9 bases separating them. CDR1 and CDR2 (germline): SNHLY, FYNNEI. The CDR3 covers 15 residues. The CDR3 DNA sequence: TGTGCCAGCAGCCAAATCAGCTCCTATAATTCACCCCTCCACTTT. Protein sequence: CASSQISSYNSPLHF.

This chain connects TRBV20-1 to TRBJ2-6; D may be TRBD1 (6 bases). CDR1 and CDR2 (germline): DFQATT, SNEGSKA (reference sequence). With 4 bases removed from V and 0 bases from J, the gap between germline ends came to 10 bases. The CDR3 extends over 15 amino acids. The CDR3 bases are TGCAGTGCTAAAGGACAGTCCTCTGGGGCCAACGTCCTGACTTTC. This translates into CSAKGQSSGANVLTF.

The gene calls are TRBV9 and TRBJ2-5; the D gene is possibly TRBD1 (5 bases). This CDR3 is 14 amino acids long. Trimming cost V 1 base and J 3 bases, with 10 bases left between them. Germline lookup yields CDR1 SGDLS and CDR2 YYNGEE. The CDR3 DNA sequence: TGTGCCAGCAGCGTAACGTGGGGCAAAGAGACCCAGTACTTC. It specifies CASSVTWGKETQYF.